This TCR beta chain was sequenced during a study of blood T cells in healthy people across ages. Study observations and caveats: It was found that TCR beta diversity correlated strongly with the percentage of naive T cells. TCR beta diversity per million T cells fell roughly linearly with age.

A second PCR of 7 to 11 cycles used a sample-barcoded 5' primer and a J-beta primer mix. TCRdb processed the 5' RACE reads anew with MiXCR; each CDR3 protein has one entry. This sample yields 2 million or so distinct CDR3 sequences, of which approximately 50% are seen a single time; roughly 2% belongs to the top ten. Each individual donor underwent a draw of ten milliliters of peripheral blood. Concerning this clonotype itself: Its target is unknown.

This receptor was obtained from a woman aged 40 to 50 in good health. The sample taken for sequencing was blood.

The CDR3 region is CSAETATPEKLFF. The CDR3 DNA reads as TGCAGTGCAGAGACAGCGACCCCTGAAAAACTGTTTTTT. The chain couples TRBV20-1 to TRBJ1-4, with D perhaps TRBD1 (5 bases). Between the trimmed V and J ends, which lost 6 bases and 7 bases, there was a span of 15 bases. Germline lookup yields CDR1 DFQATT and CDR2 SNEGSKA (reference sequence). This CDR3 spans 13 amino acids.